The 15 T cell receptor beta chains given below trace back to one sample, sequenced in a study of T-cell reconstitution after alpha-beta-depleted transplantation in children. The TCRbeta library incorporated unique molecular identifiers. TCRdb used MiXCR to reprocess the PCR reads, holding one entry per CDR3 protein. The profile shows 700,000 or so distinct CDR3 sequences, approximately 14% of them singletons. The sequencing used PBMCs, collected before TCRalphabeta/CD19-depleted stem cell transplant. Receptor source: a girl aged 2-10 years with congenital amegakaryocytic thrombocytopenia, due to receive a stem cell transplant.

This clonotype was seen many times. This chain connects TRBV29-1 to TRBJ2-1, with 9 bases lining up with TRBD2. CDR1 SQVTM and CDR2 ANQGSEA come from the germline V gene. With V trimmed by 5 bases and J by 3 bases, 8 bases remained unmatched. This CDR3 contains 15 residues. CDR3 in DNA: TGCAGCGTTTCCAACCGACTAGCGGTCTACAATGAGCAGTTCTTC. It encodes CSVSNRLAVYNEQFF.

The J gene is TRBJ2-5, the V gene TRBV18; TRBD2 agrees at 11 bases. The CDR3 spans 14 residues. Germline V gene sequence: CDR1 KGHSH, CDR2 LQKENI. Trimming at V came to 5 bases and at J to 3 bases, leaving 2 bases not matched to a gene. This chain's CDR3 is CASSISGREETQYF. In DNA, the CDR3 is TGTGCCAGCTCAATTAGCGGGAGGGAAGAGACCCAGTACTTC.

Many counts were recorded for this clonotype. This CDR3 reads CASSLVPGASSYNEQFF. The CDR3 DNA reads as TGCGCCAGCAGCTTGGTCCCGGGAGCAAGCTCCTACAATGAGCAGTTCTTC. The chain joins TRBV5-1 to TRBJ2-1, with a tentative D call TRBD2 (6 bases). The V end lost 0 bases, the J end lost 0 bases, and 13 bases lay between the germline ends. This CDR3 spans 17 amino acids. The germline V gene encodes CDR1 SGHRS and CDR2 YFSETQ.

V gene TRBV5-1 combines with J gene TRBJ2-1; tentatively, D is TRBD1 or TRBD2 (5 bases each). The length of the CDR3 is 15 residues. Trimming took off 2 bases at V and 8 bases at J, with 17 bases between the two ends. In germline, CDR1 is SGHRS, CDR2 YFSETQ. The CDR3 spells CASSFFLGEQYEQFF. CDR3 DNA: TGCGCCAGCAGCTTTTTTCTGGGGGAGCAGTATGAGCAGTTCTTC.

This clonotype has ten or more counts. This chain links TRBV6-5 with TRBJ1-1, with D possibly TRBD1 on 6 matching bases. The CDR3 is 14 residues long. Germline CDR1 reads MNHEY; CDR2 reads SVGAGI. The V end was cut by 4 bases, the J end by 6 bases, with 15 bases between. The CDR3 sequence is CASSSSGDTPEAFF. In DNA form, the CDR3 reads TGTGCCAGCAGTTCGTCCGGGGACACCCCTGAAGCTTTCTTT.

This clonotype showed up many times. The gene calls are TRBV28 and TRBJ2-4; the match to TRBD1 covers 7 bases. With V trimmed by 5 bases and J by 1 base, 14 bases remained unmatched. Germline V gene lookup returns CDR1 MDHEN and CDR2 SYDVKM. The CDR3 spans 18 residues. CDR3 DNA sequence: TGTGCCAGCAGTGGGGGACAGTCAGGCCCATTCGCCAAAAACATTCAGTACTTC. This gives the protein CASSGGQSGPFAKNIQYF.

This clonotype was seen repeatedly, ten times or more. The V call is TRBV20-1, the J call TRBJ1-1; D uncertain. V was trimmed by 3 bases and J by 11 bases, leaving 7 bases between them. This CDR3 has 9 residues. Germline V gene sequence: CDR1 DFQATT, CDR2 SNEGSKA (reference sequence). CDR3 DNA sequence: TGCAGTGCTAGTAGGGTGGCTTTCTTT. It is translated as CSASRVAFF.

The chain couples TRBV5-1 to TRBJ2-2; 10 bases are shared with TRBD2. The germline V gene has CDR1 SGHRS and CDR2 YFSETQ. The V gene end was trimmed by 5 bases and the J gene end by 0 bases; junction bases not matched to a gene: 7. The CDR3 has 17 residues. The CDR3 DNA follows: TGCGCCAGCAGGCGGGCTAGCGGGAGCCCGAACACCGGGGAGCTGTTTTTT. This translates into CASRRASGSPNTGELFF.

Ten or more counts support this clonotype. CDR3 sequence reads: CSAPLGGVYEQYF. As DNA, the CDR3 is TGCAGTGCCCCTTTAGGCGGAGTGTACGAGCAGTACTTC. This chain joins TRBV20-1 and TRBJ2-7; D gene unclear. V was cut by 6 bases and J by 4 bases, with 16 bases left in between. The CDR3 has 13 residues. Germline V lookup: CDR1 DFQATT, CDR2 SNEGSKA (reference sequence).

A few counts support this clonotype. The V and J genes are TRBV20-1 and TRBJ2-3; D ambiguous. Trimming left V 5 bases short and J 0 bases short, with 9 bases between. The CDR3 loop spans 13 amino acids. CDR1 is DFQATT and CDR2 is SNEGSKA in the germline V gene (reference sequence). The DNA for the CDR3 is TGCAGTGCTGGCCGACCTAGCACAGATACGCAGTATTTT. Protein sequence: CSAGRPSTDTQYF.

This clonotype was observed a few times. The V gene is TRBV20-1, the J gene TRBJ2-7; D might be TRBD2 (5 bases). V was pared by 2 bases and J by 3 bases, with 14 bases between. There are 14 residues in the CDR3. Germline CDR1 is DFQATT and CDR2 is SNEGSKA (reference sequence). CDR3 bases: TGCAGTGCTAGATTGTGGGAGCAAGTCTACGAGCAGTACTTC. Translated: CSARLWEQVYEQYF.

The V call is TRBV7-8, the J call TRBJ1-5; 7 bases fit TRBD1. V lost 5 bases, J lost 7 bases, and 5 bases stayed unmatched. The CDR3 has 13 residues. Germline V gene sequence: CDR1 SGHVS, CDR2 FQNEAQ. The CDR3 DNA is TGTGCCAGCAGCCTGGGGACAGCCCAGCCCCAGCATTTT. Translated: CASSLGTAQPQHF.

This clonotype was counted many times. This rearrangement joins TRBV7-9 to TRBJ1-5; D gene unclear. The CDR3 runs to 14 residues. CDR1 and CDR2 from the germline V gene are SEHNR and FQNEAQ (reference sequence). Trimming removed 5 bases from V and 0 bases from J, with 8 bases in between. Here the CDR3 reads CASSGIYSNQPQHF. The DNA for the CDR3 is TGTGCCAGCAGCGGGATTTATAGCAATCAGCCCCAGCATTTT.

This clonotype came up many times. The V gene is TRBV4-1, the J gene TRBJ2-7, with D uncertain. CDR1 and CDR2 (germline): MGHRA, YSYEKL. The V end lost 5 bases, the J end lost 3 bases, and 8 bases lay between the germline ends. The CDR3 has 12 residues. The CDR3 DNA follows: TGCGCCAGCAGCGAAGGTCTCTACGAGCAGTACTTC. Translated: CASSEGLYEQYF.

The CDR3 DNA reads as TGTGCCAGCAGCCTTGGGGGACAGGGGAGGGTTAGAGAGTTACGGGAGGCGACAGATACGCAGTATTTT. It codes for CASSLGGQGRVRELREATDTQYF. V gene TRBV13 combines with J gene TRBJ2-3, with TRBD1 matching over 10 bases. This CDR3 has 23 amino acids. Germline CDR1 is PRHDT and CDR2 is FYEKMQ (reference sequence). V shed 5 bases and J 3 bases; nucleotides not matched to a gene: 29.